This is a list of T cell receptor beta chains from one sample in a study of T cells in localized non-small cell lung cancer. The data were produced by immunoSEQ multiplex PCR, yet TCRdb's version contains in-frame clones alone and is incomplete. Seen here are fewer than 2,000 clones, 20% to 30% observed once, and the top ten hold 15%. The specimen was lung tumor tissue, collected before any cancer treatment. The origin of the receptors is a female donor older than 55 with stage I lung adenocarcinoma. CDR3s include the opening cysteine and the closing phenylalanine or tryptophan. D genes are given only for firm matches. Rows give clone size only sometimes, using once, few, many, or a class for an expanded clone.

CDR3 length: 16
D gene: .
J gene: TRBJ2-7
V gene: TRBV28
clone size: .
CDR3 DNA: TGTGCCAGCAGAAGTACAGGGGAGGGGGCGGCCTACGAGCAGTACTTC
CDR3 protein: CASRSTGEGAAYEQYF

CDR3 length: 13
D gene: .
J gene: TRBJ1-2
V gene: TRBV18
clone size: .
CDR3 DNA: TGTGCCAGCTCACCACGGACAGCTAGTGGCTACACCTTC
CDR3 protein: CASSPRTASGYTF

CDR3 length: 16
D gene: TRBD2
J gene: TRBJ2-7
V gene: TRBV18
clone size: .
CDR3 DNA: TGTGCCAGCTCACCGTACCCTCCTAGCGGGACCAACGAGCAGTACTTC
CDR3 protein: CASSPYPPSGTNEQYF

CDR3 length: 15
D gene: .
J gene: TRBJ2-5
V gene: TRBV6-8
clone size: medium-sized
CDR3 DNA: TGTGCCAGCACCTCCCAACCCGGGCTCCAAGAGACCCAGTACTTC
CDR3 protein: CASTSQPGLQETQYF

CDR3 length: 14
D gene: TRBD1
J gene: TRBJ1-2
V gene: TRBV28
clone size: few
CDR3 DNA: TGTGCCAGCAGTTTGGGACAGGGCAGGTATGGCTACACCTTC
CDR3 protein: CASSLGQGRYGYTF

CDR3 length: 16
D gene: TRBD2
J gene: TRBJ2-5
V gene: TRBV18
clone size: .
CDR3 DNA: TGTGCCAGCTCACCACCGGCGGGAGTCGGGAGAGAGACCCAGTACTTC
CDR3 protein: CASSPPAGVGRETQYF

CDR3 length: 13
D gene: .
J gene: TRBJ1-5
V gene: TRBV6-8
clone size: few
CDR3 DNA: TGTGCCAGCAGTGAGCGGTTCGATCAGCCCCAGCATTTT
CDR3 protein: CASSERFDQPQHF

CDR3 length: 14
D gene: TRBD1
J gene: TRBJ1-3
V gene: TRBV15
clone size: few
CDR3 DNA: TGTGCCACCAGCAGGACAGGGGACGGAAACACCATATATTTT
CDR3 protein: CATSRTGDGNTIYF

CDR3 length: 15
D gene: .
J gene: TRBJ2-7
V gene: TRBV11-3
clone size: few
CDR3 DNA: TGTGCCAGCAGCTTAGTAGTTTTACCCTCCTACGAGCAGTACTTC
CDR3 protein: CASSLVVLPSYEQYF

CDR3 length: 14
D gene: TRBD1
J gene: TRBJ1-4
V gene: TRBV19
clone size: few
CDR3 DNA: TGTGCCAGTAGTACTATTAGACAGGGTGAAAAACTGTTTTTT
CDR3 protein: CASSTIRQGEKLFF

CDR3 length: 16
D gene: TRBD1
J gene: TRBJ1-3
V gene: TRBV19
clone size: few
CDR3 DNA: TGTGCCAGTAGTTCTTCCTACGGGACAGCTGGAAACACCATATATTTT
CDR3 protein: CASSSSYGTAGNTIYF

CDR3 length: 15
D gene: .
J gene: TRBJ1-1
V gene: TRBV6-8
clone size: medium-sized
CDR3 DNA: TGTGCCAGCAGTCCCGGGTGGGGGGGGAACACTGAAGCTTTCTTT
CDR3 protein: CASSPGWGGNTEAFF

CDR3 length: 14
D gene: .
J gene: TRBJ2-1
V gene: TRBV18
clone size: few
CDR3 DNA: TGTGCCAGCTCACCACCGGGGCCTTACAATGAGCAGTTCTTC
CDR3 protein: CASSPPGPYNEQFF

CDR3 length: 16
D gene: .
J gene: TRBJ1-1
V gene: TRBV14
clone size: few
CDR3 DNA: TGTGCCAGCAGCTTAGATTTACGTACGGTGAACACTGAAGCTTTCTTT
CDR3 protein: CASSLDLRTVNTEAFF

CDR3 length: 16
D gene: TRBD1
J gene: TRBJ1-1
V gene: TRBV5-1
clone size: .
CDR3 DNA: TGCGCCAGCAGCTTGGGATGGACAGGGGGGTCCACTGAAGCTTTCTTT
CDR3 protein: CASSLGWTGGSTEAFF

CDR3 length: 14
D gene: .
J gene: TRBJ2-1
V gene: TRBV18
clone size: .
CDR3 DNA: TGTGCCAGCTCACCAGAGACACGGGGAGATGAGCAGTTCTTC
CDR3 protein: CASSPETRGDEQFF

CDR3 length: 13
D gene: .
J gene: TRBJ2-7
V gene: TRBV10-1
clone size: .
CDR3 DNA: TGCGCCAGCAGTGGCCCTGCTTCGGGGGAGCAGTACTTC
CDR3 protein: CASSGPASGEQYF

CDR3 length: 15
D gene: TRBD2
J gene: TRBJ2-3
V gene: TRBV25-1
clone size: .
CDR3 DNA: TGTGCCAGCAGTGGACTAGCGGCAAGCACAGATACGCAGTATTTT
CDR3 protein: CASSGLAASTDTQYF

CDR3 length: 16
D gene: TRBD1
J gene: TRBJ2-4
V gene: TRBV14
clone size: large
CDR3 DNA: TGTGCCAGCAGCCAGGCTATGGGGACAGGGAAGAACATTCAGTACTTC
CDR3 protein: CASSQAMGTGKNIQYF

CDR3 length: 17
D gene: .
J gene: TRBJ1-3
V gene: TRBV6-8
clone size: few
CDR3 DNA: TGTGCCAGCAGTTACTCGATGTCGGGGGTGGCTGGAAACACCATATATTTT
CDR3 protein: CASSYSMSGVAGNTIYF

CDR3 length: 14
D gene: .
J gene: TRBJ2-3
V gene: TRBV11-3
clone size: medium-sized
CDR3 DNA: TGTGCCAGCAGCCGAGTGGCCGGCACAGATACGCAGTATTTT
CDR3 protein: CASSRVAGTDTQYF

CDR3 length: 12
D gene: .
J gene: TRBJ1-5
V gene: TRBV18
clone size: .
CDR3 DNA: TGTGCCAGCTCACCGGGGGATCAGCCCCAGCATTTT
CDR3 protein: CASSPGDQPQHF

CDR3 length: 15
D gene: .
J gene: TRBJ1-1
V gene: TRBV11-3
clone size: .
CDR3 DNA: TGTGCCAGCAGCCCATCCGGACATTTGAACACTGAAGCTTTCTTT
CDR3 protein: CASSPSGHLNTEAFF

CDR3 length: 18
D gene: TRBD1
J gene: TRBJ2-6
V gene: TRBV9
clone size: .
CDR3 DNA: TGTGCCAGCAGCAAATTCCGGGACAGGGTTTCTGGGGCCAACGTCCTGACTTTC
CDR3 protein: CASSKFRDRVSGANVLTF

CDR3 length: 14
D gene: TRBD1
J gene: TRBJ1-1
V gene: TRBV11-1
clone size: few
CDR3 DNA: TGTGCCAGCAGCTCCCAGGGGGATAACACTGAAGCTTTCTTT
CDR3 protein: CASSSQGDNTEAFF

CDR3 length: 14
D gene: TRBD1
J gene: TRBJ1-1
V gene: TRBV11-3
clone size: few
CDR3 DNA: TGTGCCAGCAGCTTAACAGGGGAGGGCCGTGAAGCTTTCTTT
CDR3 protein: CASSLTGEGREAFF

CDR3 length: 16
D gene: TRBD2
J gene: TRBJ2-5
V gene: TRBV5-1
clone size: .
CDR3 DNA: TGCGCCAGCAGCTTAGGACTAGCGGGAGTGGGAGAGACCCAGTACTTC
CDR3 protein: CASSLGLAGVGETQYF

CDR3 length: 14
D gene: .
J gene: TRBJ1-1
V gene: TRBV11-3
clone size: .
CDR3 DNA: TGTGCCAGCAGCGCTCTTACAGCGAACACTGAAGCTTTCTTT
CDR3 protein: CASSALTANTEAFF

CDR3 length: 18
D gene: .
J gene: TRBJ2-1
V gene: TRBV6-8
clone size: few
CDR3 DNA: TGTGCCAGCAGTTACGACCCGGGGGTTTGGAGCTCCTACAATGAGCAGTTCTTC
CDR3 protein: CASSYDPGVWSSYNEQFF

CDR3 length: 13
D gene: .
J gene: TRBJ2-7
V gene: TRBV30
clone size: .
CDR3 DNA: TGTGCCTGCCCCGGACCCGTGGGGTACGAGCAGTACTTC
CDR3 protein: CACPGPVGYEQYF

CDR3 length: 16
D gene: .
J gene: TRBJ2-1
V gene: TRBV19
clone size: few
CDR3 DNA: TGTGCCAGTAGTATAGCAAGTTGGAATCTCGACAATGAGCAGTTCTTC
CDR3 protein: CASSIASWNLDNEQFF

CDR3 length: 15
D gene: TRBD2
J gene: TRBJ2-2
V gene: TRBV19
clone size: .
CDR3 DNA: TGTGCCAGTAGCCTAGCGGGAGGGTACGCCGGGGAGCTGTTTTTT
CDR3 protein: CASSLAGGYAGELFF

CDR3 length: 15
D gene: TRBD2
J gene: TRBJ2-7
V gene: TRBV28
clone size: .
CDR3 DNA: TGTGCCAGCACTCTCCCGGGGAGCGGGAGATCCGAGCAGTACTTC
CDR3 protein: CASTLPGSGRSEQYF

CDR3 length: 13
D gene: .
J gene: TRBJ1-5
V gene: TRBV19
clone size: few
CDR3 DNA: TGTGCCAGTAATGTAGAGTTGACTCAGCCCCAGCATTTT
CDR3 protein: CASNVELTQPQHF

CDR3 length: 12
D gene: .
J gene: TRBJ1-2
V gene: TRBV28
clone size: few
CDR3 DNA: TGTGCCAGCAGTTTTGGCATGAATGGCTACACCTTC
CDR3 protein: CASSFGMNGYTF

CDR3 length: 17
D gene: .
J gene: TRBJ1-1
V gene: TRBV6-8
clone size: few
CDR3 DNA: TGTGCCAGCAGTTTTGGGCAAACCGGGAGCCTCAACACTGAAGCTTTCTTT
CDR3 protein: CASSFGQTGSLNTEAFF

CDR3 length: 14
D gene: .
J gene: TRBJ2-7
V gene: TRBV11-3
clone size: few
CDR3 DNA: TGTGCCAGCAGCGGCCCCGACCAAAACTACGAGCAGTACTTC
CDR3 protein: CASSGPDQNYEQYF

CDR3 length: 16
D gene: .
J gene: TRBJ1-1
V gene: TRBV6-8
clone size: few
CDR3 DNA: TGTGCCAGCAGTTACTCACCACGGGGGGGGAACACTGAAGCTTTCTTT
CDR3 protein: CASSYSPRGGNTEAFF